Listed here are 30 T cell receptor beta chains from one sample, sequenced in a study of blood T cell repertoires in COVID-19. Sequencing was performed with immunoSEQ multiplex PCR; in TCRdb, only in-frame clones are kept and a portion is missing. The sample gives about 82,000 clones, about four fifths of which show up once; about 11% is in the top ten. The source material was peripheral blood. These receptors originate from a woman aged 40 to 55 with active or convalescent COVID-19.

The V and J genes are TRBV14 and TRBJ1-2; D is ambiguous. The CDR3 extends over 13 amino acids. Germline V gene data show CDR1 as SGHDN and CDR2 as FVKESK. V lost 8 bases to trimming and J lost 4 bases, with 14 bases between them. The CDR3 region is CASGKRAGYGYTF. The CDR3 region has the DNA TGTGCCAGCGGAAAAAGGGCGGGCTATGGCTACACCTTC.

A few counts support this clone. The CDR3 loop reads CASSSVGAGGFFGNYGYTF. The CDR3 bases are TGTGCCAGCAGCTCGGTGGGGGCAGGGGGTTTTTTCGGAAACTATGGCTACACCTTC. The V call is TRBV13, the J call TRBJ1-2, with 7 bases aligning to TRBD1. V gave up 4 bases and J gave up 2 bases; unmatched junction bases: 19. This CDR3 is 19 amino acids long. Germline CDR1 and CDR2: PRHDT and FYEKMQ (reference sequence). The full variable domain, with the rest looked up from reference TRBV13 and TRBJ1-2, is AAGVIQSPRHLIKEKRETATLKCYPIPRHDTVYWYQQGPGQDPQFLISFYEKMQSDKGSIPDRFSAQQFSDYHSELNMSSLELGDSALYFCASSSVGAGGFFGNYGYTFGSGTRLTVV.

The V gene is TRBV5-4, the J gene TRBJ2-3, with D unresolved. Germline V gene data show CDR1 as SGHNT and CDR2 as YYREEE (reference sequence). The V gene lost 2 bases and the J gene lost 2 bases, with 6 bases spanning the gap. The CDR3 totals 13 residues. This CDR3 reads CASSFEFTDTQYF. The CDR3 DNA reads as TGTGCCAGCAGCTTTGAGTTCACAGATACGCAGTATTTT.

The V gene is TRBV10-3, the J gene TRBJ1-5; D call uncertain. With 3 bases removed from V and 3 bases from J, the gap between germline ends came to 9 bases. The germline V gene has CDR1 ENHRY and CDR2 SYGVKD. The CDR3 has 14 residues. As DNA, the CDR3 is TGTGCCATCAGTGAAGGAGCCGTCAATCAGCCCCAGCATTTT. Amino acids: CAISEGAVNQPQHF.

The chain recombines TRBV6-4 with TRBJ1-6, with D unresolved. Germline values: CDR1 MRHNA, CDR2 SNTAGT. V was shortened by 4 bases and J by 7 bases, with 11 bases between the two germline ends. CDR3 length: 14 amino acids. CDR3 sequence (DNA): TGTGCCAGCAGTGTGTACGCGAACAATTCACCCCTCCACTTT. Protein: CASSVYANNSPLHF.

The sample holds a few counts of this clone. The rearrangement links TRBV27 to TRBJ1-1; D gene unclear. Trimming cost V 3 bases and J 0 bases, with 8 bases left between them. The CDR3 extends over 14 amino acids. The V gene's germline CDR1 is MNHEY and CDR2 SMNVEV (reference sequence). CDR3 DNA: TGTGCCAGCAGTTTGGAGGGATTGAACACTGAAGCTTTCTTT. This encodes CASSLEGLNTEAFF.

CDR3 sequence: CASSQGQGRGYTF. In DNA form, the CDR3 reads TGTGCCAGCAGTCAAGGACAGGGCCGCGGCTACACCTTC. The chain has TRBV2 and TRBJ1-2; 8 bases are shared with TRBD1. Germline assignment: CDR1 SNHLY and CDR2 FYNNEI. V was pared by 5 bases and J by 8 bases, with 7 bases of the junction left unmatched. CDR3 length equals 13 residues.

The chain recombines TRBV10-3 with TRBJ2-1; D is uncertain. The CDR3 has 13 residues. V shed 7 bases and J shed 2 bases, with 9 bases lying between them. Germline assignment: CDR1 ENHRY and CDR2 SYGVKD. The CDR3 region is CAINEATYNEQFF. CDR3 bases: TGTGCCATCAACGAGGCCACCTACAATGAGCAGTTCTTC.

The rearrangement uses TRBV4-3 and TRBJ1-2, with D perhaps TRBD1 (6 bases). V lost 4 bases and J lost 7, with 10 bases in between. This CDR3 comprises 12 residues. CDR1 is LGHNA, CDR2 YSLEER, per germline. This CDR3 is CASSLTGLGYTF. The CDR3 bases are TGCGCCAGCAGCCTCACAGGGCTTGGCTACACCTTC.

This sequence joins TRBV6-2 or TRBV6-3 and TRBJ2-1; the match to TRBD1 covers 8 bases. The CDR3 has 15 amino acids. Unmatched junction bases numbered 12, after V lost 6 bases and J lost 8 bases. Per germline, CDR1 MNHEY and CDR2 SVGEGT. This chain's CDR3 is CASSPRTGQEDEQFF. CDR3 bases: TGTGCCAGCAGCCCTCGGACAGGGCAAGAAGATGAGCAGTTCTTC.

The chain combines TRBV7-3 with TRBJ2-2; 11 bases match TRBD2. The CDR3 has 20 residues. In germline, CDR1 is SGHTA, CDR2 FQGTGA. Germline trimming cut 1 base from V and 0 bases from J; bases unmatched to any gene: 10. CDR3 in amino acids: CASSLKPLVSGGANTGELFF. The CDR3 region has the DNA TGTGCCAGCAGCTTAAAACCCCTGGTTAGCGGGGGGGCGAACACCGGGGAGCTGTTTTTT.

This CDR3 reads CASSSFSYEQYF. CDR3 sequence (DNA): TGTGCCAGCAGCTCGTTCTCCTACGAGCAGTACTTC. The genes are TRBV7-9 and TRBJ2-7; D uncertain. Trimming shortened V by 4 bases and J by 0 bases, and 4 bases separated the two germline ends. This CDR3 region has 12 residues. CDR1 and CDR2 (germline): SEHNR, FQNEAQ (reference sequence).

This chain connects TRBV2 to TRBJ2-5; D possibly corresponds to TRBD1 (8 bases). The V end was cut by 1 base, the J end by 5 bases, with 23 bases between. Germline CDR1 is SNHLY and CDR2 is FYNNEI. The CDR3 runs 18 residues. The DNA of the CDR3 is TGTGCCAGCAGTGAAGGCAGGGGGCGGGGGTCCGCGTCGGAGACCCAGTACTTC. It is translated as CASSEGRGRGSASETQYF.

V gene TRBV5-1 combines with J gene TRBJ2-1, with D possibly TRBD1 on 6 matching bases. The length of the CDR3 is 15 residues. Germline loops: CDR1 SGHRS, CDR2 YFSETQ. V was shortened by 2 bases and J by 6 bases, with 15 bases between the two germline ends. CDR3 amino acids: CASSFPGTNGNEQFF. Here the CDR3 DNA reads TGCGCCAGCAGCTTCCCCGGGACAAATGGCAATGAGCAGTTCTTC. Filled out from reference TRBV5-1 and TRBJ2-1, the complete variable domain reads KAGVTQTPRYLIKTRGQQVTLSCSPISGHRSVSWYQQTPGQGLQFLFEYFSETQRNKGNFPGRFSGRQFSNSRSEMNVSTLELGDSALYLCASSFPGTNGNEQFFGPGTRLTVL.

The chain joins TRBV18 to TRBJ2-1; TRBD2 matches at 12 bases. This CDR3 spans 17 amino acids. V trimming: 1 base; J trimming: 2 bases; junction bases outside the gene matches: 3. Germline V lookup: CDR1 KGHSH, CDR2 LQKENI. CDR3 amino acids: CASSPRASGRAYNEQFF. The CDR3 DNA reads as TGTGCCAGCTCACCACGAGCTAGCGGGAGGGCCTACAATGAGCAGTTCTTC.

This sequence joins TRBV4-3 and TRBJ2-1; 10 bases are shared with TRBD2. Germline V gene data show CDR1 as LGHNA and CDR2 as YSLEER. V lost 2 bases to trimming and J lost 3 bases; unmatched junction nucleotides: 1. This CDR3 spans 15 amino acids. CDR3 sequence reads: CASSQPSGGYNEQFF. The CDR3 nucleotides are TGCGCCAGCAGCCAACCTAGCGGGGGCTACAATGAGCAGTTCTTC.

V gene TRBV5-1 combines with J gene TRBJ2-5; 7 bases match TRBD1. V lost 2 bases to trimming and J lost 5 bases; unmatched junction nucleotides: 6. The CDR3 has 14 residues. The germline V gene encodes CDR1 SGHRS and CDR2 YFSETQ. The CDR3, as DNA: TGCGCCAGCAGCTTAGGGGGCGGCGGCGAGACCCAGTACTTC. It encodes CASSLGGGGETQYF.

The V call is TRBV7-2, the J call TRBJ2-3, with 9 bases matching TRBD2. From germline, CDR1 is SGHTA and CDR2 FQGNSA. After removal of 3 bases from V and 2 bases from J, the junction contained 3 bases not matched to a gene. This CDR3 is 15 amino acids long. The CDR3 bases are TGTGCCAGCAGCTTTAGCGGGAGCCCCACAGATACGCAGTATTTT. As protein: CASSFSGSPTDTQYF.

This clone was counted only a few times. The rearrangement links TRBV19 to TRBJ2-1; possible D gene TRBD2, 5 bases. The V end lost 1 base, the J end lost 4 bases, and 14 bases lay between the germline ends. The CDR3 spans 16 residues. CDR1 is LNHDA and CDR2 is SQIVND in the germline V gene (reference sequence). CDR3 sequence reads: CASSIGWELSYNEQFF. Here the CDR3 DNA reads TGTGCCAGTAGTATAGGGTGGGAGTTATCTTACAATGAGCAGTTCTTC.

The V and J genes are TRBV7-6 and TRBJ2-5, with 9 bases lining up with TRBD1. J lost 5 bases, V lost 5 bases, and 6 bases had no gene match. CDR1 and CDR2 (germline): SGHVS, FNYEAQ. The CDR3 has 14 amino acids. CDR3 DNA: TGTGCCAGCAGCCAGGACAGGGGTGGTGAGACCCAGTACTTC. Amino acid sequence: CASSQDRGGETQYF.

The gene calls are TRBV7-9 and TRBJ1-4; D ambiguous. Trimming left V 0 bases short and J 4 bases short, with 12 bases between. Germline CDR1 is SEHNR and CDR2 is FQNEAQ (reference sequence). The CDR3 totals 16 residues. The CDR3 DNA reads TGTGCCAGCAGCTTAGCCCGGACTACTTTTAATGAAAAACTGTTTTTT. This encodes CASSLARTTFNEKLFF.

This chain links TRBV6-2 or TRBV6-3 with TRBJ1-6, with 9 positions matching TRBD1. Germline CDR1 is MNHEY and CDR2 is SVGEGT. The CDR3 length is 14 residues. V lost 5 bases to trimming and J lost 13 bases; unmatched junction nucleotides: 9. Written as DNA, the CDR3 is TGTGCCAGCAGTGGACAGGGGTCGATAACGCCCCTCCACTTT. It yields the protein CASSGQGSITPLHF.

The gene calls are TRBV12-5 and TRBJ2-5; D gene uncertain. CDR1 is LGHNT and CDR2 is FRNRAP in the germline V gene. Trimming cost V 1 base and J 5 bases, with 20 bases left between them. CDR3 size: 17 residues. The CDR3 loop is CASGLAPWADAQETQYF. For the CDR3, the DNA is TGTGCTAGTGGTTTGGCACCCTGGGCTGACGCCCAGGAGACCCAGTACTTC.

The V gene is TRBV10-3, the J gene TRBJ1-1; a possible D gene is TRBD1 (5 bases). This CDR3 region has 13 residues. With 7 bases removed from V and 1 base from J, the gap between germline ends came to 10 bases. The germline gives CDR1 ENHRY, CDR2 SYGVKD. CDR3 bases: TGTGCCATCACCAACGGGGGGAACACTGAAGCTTTCTTT. This sequence encodes CAITNGGNTEAFF.

The chain is built from TRBV4-1 and TRBJ2-2, with 7 bases matching TRBD1. The V gene end was trimmed by 1 base and the J gene end by 5 bases; junction bases not matched to a gene: 4. The CDR3 spans 15 residues. Germline V gives CDR1 MGHRA, CDR2 YSYEKL. The CDR3 protein is CASSQAPQGTGELFF. CDR3 nucleotides: TGCGCCAGCAGCCAAGCCCCACAGGGGACCGGGGAGCTGTTTTTT.

The chain joins TRBV7-9 to TRBJ1-1; 12 bases are shared with TRBD1. The germline CDR1 and CDR2 sequences are SEHNR and FQNEAQ (reference sequence). Losses at the gene ends were 4 bases for V and 1 base for J; bases not matched to a gene: 13. The CDR3 contains 19 residues. CDR3 region: CASSSPLRDRGRGNTEAFF. In DNA form, the CDR3 reads TGTGCCAGCAGCTCCCCCCTCCGGGACAGGGGGCGAGGGAACACTGAAGCTTTCTTT.

The V call is TRBV6-5, the J call TRBJ2-3, with TRBD2 as a possible D gene (6 bases). Germline CDR1 MNHEY, CDR2 SVGAGI. The length of the CDR3 is 13 residues. Between the trimmed V and J ends, which lost 0 bases and 8 bases, there was a span of 9 bases. The CDR3 loop is CASSYSDGGTQYF. CDR3 DNA sequence: TGTGCCAGCAGTTACTCGGACGGGGGTACGCAGTATTTT.

The chain is built from TRBV7-2 and TRBJ2-7, with D possibly TRBD1 on 5 matching bases. V was trimmed by 1 base and J by 3 bases, leaving 13 bases between them. The CDR3 is made up of 15 amino acids. Germline CDR1 SGHTA, CDR2 FQGNSA. The CDR3 DNA sequence: TGTGCCAGCAGCTTAGGGTACAGGAGTTACTACGAGCAGTACTTC. Protein sequence: CASSLGYRSYYEQYF.

The CDR3 protein is CATSGGRGQGLYEQYF. As DNA, the CDR3 is TGTGCCACCAGTGGGGGGAGGGGACAGGGACTCTACGAGCAGTACTTC. The chain joins TRBV24-1 to TRBJ2-7, with 9 nucleotides matching TRBD1. Trimming at V came to 5 bases and at J to 3 bases, leaving 10 bases not matched to a gene. Germline lookup yields CDR1 KGHDR and CDR2 SFDVKD. This CDR3 contains 16 residues.

This clone has only one observation. The chain has TRBV5-1 and TRBJ1-2; D possibly corresponds to TRBD1 (6 bases). Trimming pared 1 base from V and 7 bases from J, leaving 17 bases between. Germline CDR1 reads SGHRS; CDR2 reads YFSETQ. CDR3 size: 15 residues. CDR3 DNA sequence: TGCGCCAGCAGCTTGTTTGTTGGTGGGACAAGTGGCTACACCTTC. It encodes CASSLFVGGTSGYTF.